This T cell receptor beta chain was documented in a study of blood T cell repertoires in COVID-19. Study-wide background: Samples representing acute and convalescent COVID-19 were sourced from the United States, Italy and Spain. The analysed material was cDNA or gDNA that came from T cells, B-cell-depleted T cells, or PBMCs.

Original processing notes: Researchers report that nucleated cell counts were estimated from reference gene primer amplification. The assay was immunoSEQ multiplex PCR, and TCRdb's table has in-frame clones only and misses some. The DNA was the basis for D and trimming; V, J and clone size are from that table. Of 130,000 or so clones in the sample, less than 85% were seen once. Germline CDR1 is WSHSY and CDR2 is SAAADI. The V end was cut by 6 bases, the J end by 6 bases, with 10 bases between. The CDR3 extends over 12 amino acids. The clonotype comes from a woman aged 60-70 years with acute or convalescent COVID-19. The chain is built from TRBV10-2 and TRBJ2-3; D gene uncertain. The sample taken for sequencing was peripheral blood. For the CDR3, the DNA is TGCGCCAGCAGCCCGACTTCGGATACGCAGTATTTT. It specifies CASSPTSDTQYF.